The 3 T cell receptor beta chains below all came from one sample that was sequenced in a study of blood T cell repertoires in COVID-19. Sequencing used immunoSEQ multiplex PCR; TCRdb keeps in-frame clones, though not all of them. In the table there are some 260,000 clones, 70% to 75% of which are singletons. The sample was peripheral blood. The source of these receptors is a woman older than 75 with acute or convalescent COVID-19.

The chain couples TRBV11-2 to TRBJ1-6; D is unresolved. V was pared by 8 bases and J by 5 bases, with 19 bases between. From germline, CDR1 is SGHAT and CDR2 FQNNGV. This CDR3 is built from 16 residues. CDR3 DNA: TGTGCCAGCGAAAGAACCTACGGGAGGGATAATTCACCCCTCCACTTT. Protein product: CASERTYGRDNSPLHF.

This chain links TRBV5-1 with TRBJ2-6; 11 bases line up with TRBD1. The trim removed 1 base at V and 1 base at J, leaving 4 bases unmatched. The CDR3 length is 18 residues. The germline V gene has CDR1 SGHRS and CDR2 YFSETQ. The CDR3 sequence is CASSLMDRGQSGANVLTF. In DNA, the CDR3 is TGCGCCAGCAGCTTGATGGACAGGGGGCAATCTGGGGCCAACGTCCTGACTTTC.

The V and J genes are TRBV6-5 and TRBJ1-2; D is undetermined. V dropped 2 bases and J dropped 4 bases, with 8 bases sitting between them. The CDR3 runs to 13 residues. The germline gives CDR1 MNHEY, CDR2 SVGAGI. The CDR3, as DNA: TGTGCCAGCAGTTACGGGCAGTCCTATGGCTACACCTTC. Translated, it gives CASSYGQSYGYTF.